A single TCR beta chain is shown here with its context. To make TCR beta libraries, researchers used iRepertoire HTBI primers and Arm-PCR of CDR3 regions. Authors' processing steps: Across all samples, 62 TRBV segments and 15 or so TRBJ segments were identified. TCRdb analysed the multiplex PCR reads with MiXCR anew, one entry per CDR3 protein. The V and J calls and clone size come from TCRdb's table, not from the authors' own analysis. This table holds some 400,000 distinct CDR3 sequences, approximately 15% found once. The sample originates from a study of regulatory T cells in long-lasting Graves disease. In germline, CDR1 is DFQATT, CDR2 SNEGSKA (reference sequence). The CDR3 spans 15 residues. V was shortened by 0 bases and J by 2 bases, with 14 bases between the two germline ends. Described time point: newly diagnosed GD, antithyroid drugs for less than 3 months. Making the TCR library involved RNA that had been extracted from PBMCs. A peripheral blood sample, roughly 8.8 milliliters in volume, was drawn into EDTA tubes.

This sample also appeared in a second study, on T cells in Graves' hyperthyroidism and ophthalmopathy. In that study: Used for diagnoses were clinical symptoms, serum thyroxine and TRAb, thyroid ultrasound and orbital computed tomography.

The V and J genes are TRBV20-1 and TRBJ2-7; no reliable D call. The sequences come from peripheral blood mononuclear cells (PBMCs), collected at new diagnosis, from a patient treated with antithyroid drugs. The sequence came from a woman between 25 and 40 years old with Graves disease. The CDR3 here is CSARDMAISPYEQYF. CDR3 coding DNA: TGCAGTGCTAGAGACATGGCCATTTCTCCCTACGAGCAGTACTTC.